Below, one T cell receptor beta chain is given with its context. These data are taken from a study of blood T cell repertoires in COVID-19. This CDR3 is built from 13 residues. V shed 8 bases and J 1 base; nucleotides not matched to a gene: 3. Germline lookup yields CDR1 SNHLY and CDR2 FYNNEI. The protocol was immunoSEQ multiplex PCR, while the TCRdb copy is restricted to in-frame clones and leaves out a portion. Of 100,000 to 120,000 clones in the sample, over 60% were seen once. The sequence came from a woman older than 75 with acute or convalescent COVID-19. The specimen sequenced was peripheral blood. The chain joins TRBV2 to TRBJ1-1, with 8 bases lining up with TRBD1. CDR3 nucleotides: TGTGCCAGCCGGGGACAGGAGAACACTGAAGCTTTCTTT. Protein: CASRGQENTEAFF.